This TCR beta chain came from a study of beta chain features in type 1 diabetes. Across the whole study: In age, gender and cell yields, patients were similar to healthy donors.

Trimming shortened V by 4 bases and J by 0 bases, and 5 bases separated the two germline ends. CDR3 length: 14 amino acids. Germline-derived CDR1 and CDR2 are SGHDT and YYEEEE. To note about this clone: No antigen is known for it.

Overall study results and limits: Junctions at VDJ sites from type 1 diabetes patients had fewer insertions and more deletions. Whatever favoring of shorter templates PCR might show would apply equally to patients and controls.

TCRB transcripts that were expressed got sequenced, as all of the isolated RNA had been reverse transcribed. Deep immunoSEQ sequencing covered naive, central memory and regulatory T cell samples. Assay: immunoSEQ multiplex PCR; the TCRdb copy retains only in-frame clones and omits some. The sample consists of about 900,000 clones, roughly a sixth of them appearing once. The TCR sequence derives from a young woman in good health. Sequencing was done on a sample of naive CD4+ T cells from blood. The chain links TRBV5-6 to TRBJ2-6, with unresolved D. The CDR3 nucleotides are TGTGCCAGCAGCGGAAACTCTGGGGCCAACGTCCTGACTTTC. It is translated as CASSGNSGANVLTF.